One T cell receptor (beta chain) is described in this entry. What it binds is unknown. This entry comes from a study of CD8+ T cells in alopecia areata. Study outcomes and limitations: Sequence data from scalp samples additionally include resident alphabeta T cells of normal skin. Scalp and blood retained many expanded lesional clones during tofacitinib. Mice showed TCR sharing more clearly than patients did, possibly owing to HLA.

With V trimmed by 4 bases and J by 7 bases, 11 bases remained unmatched. The length of the CDR3 is 14 residues. The V gene's germline CDR1 is SQVTM and CDR2 ANQGSEA. Treatment defined: oral pan-JAK inhibitor, 5-10 mg twice daily. Lesional scalp tissue (obtained by punch biopsy) and peripheral blood were collected from alopecia areata patients. In each case, RNA was isolated and then reverse transcribed into cDNA as the sequencing template. The method was immunoSEQ multiplex PCR; TCRdb's version includes in-frame clones alone and lacks a portion of them. This sample has over 150,000 clones; 60% to 75% occur once, and the top ten carry approximately 15%.

The V gene is TRBV29-1, the J gene TRBJ2-7; the match to TRBD2 covers 9 bases. The sequencing used CD4+ T cells sorted from blood, collected at week 24, from a patient treated with tofacitinib. The receptor was isolated from a human donor with alopecia areata. This chain's CDR3 is CSVGGSGGLWEQYF. CDR3 nucleotides: TGCAGCGTTGGAGGTAGCGGGGGCCTGTGGGAGCAGTACTTC.